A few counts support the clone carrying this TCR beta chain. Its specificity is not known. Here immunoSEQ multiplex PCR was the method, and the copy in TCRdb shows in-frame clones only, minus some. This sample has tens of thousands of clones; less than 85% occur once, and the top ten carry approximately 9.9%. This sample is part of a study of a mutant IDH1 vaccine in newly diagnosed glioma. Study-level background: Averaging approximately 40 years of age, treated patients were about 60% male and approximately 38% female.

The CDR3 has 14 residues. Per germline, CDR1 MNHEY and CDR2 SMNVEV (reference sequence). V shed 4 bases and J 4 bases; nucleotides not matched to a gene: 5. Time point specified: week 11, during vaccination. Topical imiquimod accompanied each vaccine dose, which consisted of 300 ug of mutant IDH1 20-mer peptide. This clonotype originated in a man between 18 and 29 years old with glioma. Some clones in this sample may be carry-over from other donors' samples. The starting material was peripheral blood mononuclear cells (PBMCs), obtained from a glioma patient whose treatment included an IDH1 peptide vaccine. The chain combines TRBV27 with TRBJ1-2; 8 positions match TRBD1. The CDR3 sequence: CASSSQGAVYGYTF. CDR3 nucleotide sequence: TGTGCCAGCAGTTCTCAGGGGGCCGTCTATGGCTACACCTTC.